The T cell receptor beta chain described here comes from a study of CD8 T cells in ankylosing spondylitis. Study results and caveats: One TCR beta motif, made up of 7 or 8 highly homologous variants, appeared characteristic of ankylosing spondylitis blood.

Note on this clonotype: The antigen remains unidentified.

TCRdb used MiXCR to reprocess the 5' RACE reads, holding one entry per CDR3 protein. The table has 450,000 or so distinct CDR3 sequences, 25% to 30% seen once; the top ten hold about 1%. Germline V gene lookup returns CDR1 KGHSH and CDR2 LQKENI. V was pared by 5 bases and J by 0 bases, with 13 bases between. There are 15 residues in the CDR3. The rearrangement uses TRBV18 and TRBJ1-1, with D perhaps TRBD1 (6 bases). The sequenced sample consisted of blood, either unsorted or a sorted T cell fraction (not recorded which). The TCR was taken from a male donor with ankylosing spondylitis. CDR3 protein: CASSATGSLNTEAFF. The CDR3 DNA reads as TGTGCCAGCTCAGCTACAGGGAGCTTGAACACTGAAGCTTTCTTT.